These 20 T cell receptor beta chains came from one sample sequenced in a study of long-term antiretroviral therapy in people with HIV (dated by TCRdb to between 2021 and 2022). Sequencing of the TRB variable region was done with the immunoSEQ hsTCRB v3.0 assay at survey level resolution. TCRdb mirrors the immuneACCESS table, restricted to in-frame sequences. Some clones are absent from its copies; in checked studies, under half trace to an unresolved V gene, and the reason for the others is unknown. Here the sample has about 25,000 clones; around 83% occur a single time. Over 4.5% of the sample belongs to the ten largest clones. Here the sequenced sample was unsorted PBMCs, taken 3 years after starting antiretroviral therapy. The source of these receptors is a man aged 18 to 29 with HIV.

This clone was counted a few times. The V gene is TRBV5-1, the J gene TRBJ1-2; 8 positions match TRBD1. V lost 4 bases and J lost 4; bases outside the gene matches: 3. The CDR3 contains 13 residues. Germline V gene lookup returns CDR1 SGHRS and CDR2 YFSETQ. The CDR3 region is CASSRTGGYGYTF. The CDR3 DNA reads as TGCGCCAGCAGCCGCACAGGGGGCTATGGCTACACCTTC.

This sequence joins TRBV2 and TRBJ2-4, with 7 bases identical to TRBD2. Trimming took 10 bases from V and 0 from J; bases not matched to a gene: 6. This CDR3 is built from 14 residues. Germline lookup yields CDR1 SNHLY and CDR2 FYNNEI. CDR3 sequence reads: CATTGGVAKNIQYF. The CDR3 bases are TGTGCCACCACGGGAGGAGTAGCCAAAAACATTCAGTACTTC.

The chain carries TRBV5-1 and TRBJ2-5, with D possibly matching TRBD2 (8 bases). The CDR3 spans 16 residues. Germline assignment: CDR1 SGHRS and CDR2 YFSETQ. V lost 4 bases and J 0 bases, leaving 16 bases between the germline ends. The CDR3 nucleotides are TGCGCCAGCAGCCGCCGGGGGGGACAGCACCAAGAGACCCAGTACTTC. The encoded protein is CASSRRGGQHQETQYF.

The rearrangement uses TRBV19 and TRBJ1-2, with TRBD1 matching 7 bases. V dropped 4 bases and J dropped 4; count of bases not matched to a gene: 6. The CDR3 loop spans 14 amino acids. Germline CDR1 LNHDA, CDR2 SQIVND (reference sequence). As DNA, the CDR3 is TGTGCCAGTAGTACCGGACAGGCGATCTATGGCTACACCTTC. Translating it yields CASSTGQAIYGYTF.

This clone is a singleton in its sample. The V and J genes are TRBV7-8 and TRBJ1-1; 9 bases fit TRBD1. Germline lookup yields CDR1 SGHVS and CDR2 FQNEAQ. The CDR3 is 15 amino acids. The V and J ends lost 2 bases and 5 bases, in that order; junction bases with no gene match: 6. In nucleotides, the CDR3 is TGTGCCAGCAGCTTAACTACAGGGGGCGGAACTGAAGCTTTCTTT. Translating it yields CASSLTTGGGTEAFF.

The chain employs TRBV5-1 and TRBJ1-6; tentatively, D is TRBD1 (5 bases). Germline CDR1 is SGHRS and CDR2 is YFSETQ. The CDR3 covers 16 residues. V lost 4 bases to trimming and J lost 0 bases, with 11 bases between them. Here the CDR3 reads CASSGGRSSYNSPLHF. CDR3 bases: TGCGCCAGCAGCGGGGGACGGAGCTCCTATAATTCACCCCTCCACTTT.

The chain carries TRBV19 and TRBJ2-2; 9 positions match TRBD2. V trimming: 3 bases; J trimming: 3 bases; junction bases outside the gene matches: 5. The CDR3 contains 16 residues. Per the germline V gene, CDR1 is LNHDA and CDR2 is SQIVND (reference sequence). The CDR3 sequence: CASSIRSGGYTGELFF. CDR3 DNA: TGTGCCAGTAGTATCAGGAGCGGGGGGTACACCGGGGAGCTGTTTTTT.

The V and J genes are TRBV28 and TRBJ1-1, with a tentative D call TRBD1 (6 bases). Germline assignment: CDR1 MDHEN and CDR2 SYDVKM. Trimming removed 5 bases from V and 1 base from J, with 20 bases in between. The CDR3 sequence is 17 residues long. The CDR3 sequence: CASSRTGHRVGNTEAFF. In DNA form, the CDR3 reads TGTGCCAGCAGTAGAACCGGTCACAGGGTAGGGAACACTGAAGCTTTCTTT.

V is TRBV28 and J is TRBJ1-1; 9 bases fit TRBD1. The trim removed 6 bases at V and 5 bases at J, leaving 7 bases unmatched. In germline, CDR1 is MDHEN, CDR2 SYDVKM. There are 14 residues in the CDR3. Here the CDR3 DNA reads TGTGCCAGCAGCGGGGACAGGGCGTTGACTGAAGCTTTCTTT. Translation gives CASSGDRALTEAFF.

This chain links TRBV28 with TRBJ2-7; a possible D gene is TRBD1 (6 bases). Germline V gene sequence: CDR1 MDHEN, CDR2 SYDVKM. The CDR3 consists of 14 residues. The V end was cut by 6 bases, the J end by 3 bases, with 15 bases between. The CDR3 region is CASSPPGQNYEQYF. The CDR3 DNA reads as TGTGCCAGCAGCCCACCTGGACAGAACTACGAGCAGTACTTC.

This clone is a singleton in its sample. This chain connects TRBV18 to TRBJ2-5, with TRBD2 as a possible D gene (6 bases). The V gene's germline CDR1 is KGHSH and CDR2 LQKENI. V lost 5 bases to trimming and J lost 4 bases, with 17 bases between them. There are 15 residues in the CDR3. CDR3 protein: CASSRVEGRAETQYF. The CDR3 DNA sequence: TGTGCCAGCTCAAGGGTGGAGGGGAGAGCAGAGACCCAGTACTTC.

V and J are TRBV7-3 and TRBJ2-3; 7 bases map to TRBD2. The CDR3 covers 18 residues. Germline V CDR1 and CDR2: SGHTA, FQGTGA. J lost 3 bases, V lost 5 bases, and 17 bases had no gene match. CDR3 bases: TGTGCCAGCAGCCAATCCCCGGGGCGGGGGATAAGTACAGATACGCAGTATTTT. The encoded protein is CASSQSPGRGISTDTQYF.

The CDR3 region has the DNA TGTGCCAGTAGTATAGATCTCGAGGTTTCGGCGTCACCCCTCCACTTT. Translated: CASSIDLEVSASPLHF. This chain connects TRBV19 to TRBJ1-6; D is uncertain. This CDR3 spans 16 amino acids. V dropped 0 bases and J dropped 10 bases, with 16 bases sitting between them. Germline CDR1 is LNHDA and CDR2 is SQIVND (reference sequence).

The rearrangement uses TRBV6-6 and TRBJ1-6, with a weak D call TRBD1 (5 bases). Germline assignment: CDR1 MNHNY and CDR2 SVGAGI (reference sequence). CDR3 size: 14 residues. Trimming took 6 bases from V and 2 from J, leaving 8 bases between them. CDR3 DNA: TGTGCCAGCAGGCAGGGACCCTATAATTCACCCCTCCACTTT. As protein: CASRQGPYNSPLHF.

As DNA, the CDR3 is TGTGCCAGCAGTATTTGGACAGCGCGCACCACTGAAGCTTTCTTT. This sequence encodes CASSIWTARTTEAFF. V gene TRBV11-2 combines with J gene TRBJ1-1, with D possibly TRBD1 on 6 matching bases. V was cut by 6 bases and J by 4 bases, with 18 bases left in between. The germline gives CDR1 SGHAT, CDR2 FQNNGV. The CDR3 totals 15 residues.

The V gene is TRBV10-3, the J gene TRBJ1-5, with TRBD1 matching over 7 bases. The junction had 6 bases not matched to a gene; V was cut back by 9 bases and J by 4 bases. The CDR3 is 13 amino acids. Germline CDR1 reads ENHRY; CDR2 reads SYGVKD. The CDR3 sequence is CAIRTGQNQPQHF. For the CDR3, the DNA is TGTGCCATTAGGACAGGTCAGAATCAGCCCCAGCATTTT.

The chain is built from TRBV28 and TRBJ2-3, with 8 bases fitting TRBD1. Germline V gene sequence: CDR1 MDHEN, CDR2 SYDVKM. Trimming at V came to 6 bases and at J to 6 bases, leaving 8 bases not matched to a gene. The CDR3 has 14 residues. The CDR3 protein is CASRLQGDHDTQYF. CDR3 in DNA: TGTGCCAGCAGATTACAGGGGGACCATGATACGCAGTATTTT.

The gene calls are TRBV27 and TRBJ2-2, with D unresolved. V shed 10 bases and J shed 1 base, with 10 bases lying between them. CDR1 MNHEY and CDR2 SMNVEV come from the germline V gene (reference sequence). The CDR3 is 13 amino acids. The CDR3 reads CAIRFRNTGELFF. In nucleotides, the CDR3 is TGTGCCATTCGGTTTCGGAACACCGGGGAGCTGTTTTTT.

As regards this clone: The junction does not match germline at one end; this may be a read error. This chain connects TRBV7-7 to TRBJ2-5, with a tentative D call TRBD2 (5 bases). CDR1 SSHAT and CDR2 FNYEAQ come from the germline V gene (reference sequence). This CDR3 contains 13 residues. DNA of the CDR3: TGTGCTAGCAGCTTCGGGGTCGGGGAGACCCAGTACTTC. Its protein product is CASSFGVGETQYF.

The count of this clone is one. The rearrangement uses TRBV11-3 and TRBJ2-1, with D possibly TRBD2 on 5 matching bases. The CDR3 extends over 13 amino acids. With 5 bases removed from V and 7 bases from J, the gap between germline ends came to 12 bases. CDR1 is SGHNT, CDR2 YENEEA, per germline. The CDR3: CASSRGFENEQFF. The CDR3, as DNA: TGTGCCAGCAGCCGCGGGTTTGAGAATGAGCAGTTCTTC.